This T cell receptor (beta chain) was captured in a study of post-analysis software for immune sequencing data. Findings and caveats of the study: Patients carried roughly 5 TRBV segments more frequently than controls did, and TRBV5-6, TRBV5-1 and TRBV20-1 were among them.

The CDR3 runs 13 residues. Germline CDR1 and CDR2: MNHNS and SASEGT. Trimming cost V 6 bases and J 6 bases, with 13 bases left between them. Included in the TCR beta cDNA libraries were unique molecular identifiers. TCRdb independently ran MiXCR on the PCR reads; one entry per CDR3 protein. Of hundreds of thousands of distinct CDR3 sequences listed, approximately 59% are singletons. Notes on this clonotype: Its matching antigen is unknown.

The sequence came from a girl aged 2 to 9 with multiple sclerosis. The V call is TRBV6-1, the J call TRBJ2-3; maybe TRBD1 (6 bases). Sequenced sample: blood. The CDR3 nucleotides read TGTGCCAGCAGGGAACAGGGAACGGATACGCAGTATTTT. Translated, it gives CASREQGTDTQYF.